This record looks at one TCR beta chain sequence and its context. Its specific antigen is unknown. No base quality values were provided; no much bigger clone lies one nucleotide off. Library preparation employed the immunoSEQ multiplex PCR assay. For the multiplex PCR, a mixture combining 60 forward primers for TCR Vbeta segments and 13 reverse primers for TCR Jbeta segments was used. A multiplex PCR assay on genomic DNA amplified the CDR3 region of rearranged TCR beta genes. The amplified TCR beta libraries were sequenced on the Illumina HiSeq System as 87-base-pair reads. As for the original processing: Across the 500 to 700 repertoires, a later analysis counted roughly 77 million unique TCR beta chains, some 11 million of which were shared by at least two donors. Raw reads were error-corrected and collapsed into unique sequences by a nearest-neighbor algorithm in which closely related sequences were merged to remove PCR and sequencing errors. Alignment of CDR3 sequences to IMGT reference sequences was used to assign V, D and J gene segments. For a sequence to be retained, a match of at least six nucleotides to both a V gene segment and a J gene segment was required. Rearrangements were called productive when the CDR3 lacked stop codons and stayed in frame with V and J; all others were non-productive. Following IMGT convention, CDR3 was defined as the stretch from the second conserved V-encoded cysteine up to the conserved J-encoded phenylalanine. The earlier analysis of roughly 590 of the donors excluded sequences that lacked an unambiguous match to a single V gene segment. In an earlier analysis of about 590 of the donors, a V segment was called functional when productive rearrangements were above 56.7%, and segregating when the standard deviation between donors exceeded 5%. To diagnose cytomegalovirus status from the catalog of TCR beta chain sequences, a statistical classification framework was built. In a later analysis, TCR nucleotide sequences were compared against IMGT/GENE-DB human TR gene sequences so that V and J genes could be assigned. In a later analysis, CDR3 sequences and most-parsimonious VDJ recombination scenarios were assigned using the TCRdist pipeline. In a later analysis, every TCR beta chain was defined by the combination of its CDR3 amino acid sequence and its V-gene family, and reads without a unique V-gene family were dropped. A later analysis removed 592 highly shared, low-generation-probability nucleotide sequences to deal with suspected cross-contamination and a sequencing artifact. A later analysis calculated a clonal expansion index for each public chain from normalized within-repertoire ranks of inferred template counts. In a later analysis, generation probabilities were computed using a VDJ recombination model fitted to out-of-frame rearrangements, and the results were checked against IGoR. In a later analysis, hypergeometric tests were used to score TCR-TCR, TCR-HLA and TCR-CMV co-occurrence, with a repertoire-size bias correction applied to TCR pairs. A later analysis estimated false discovery rates by permuting HLA or CMV assignments 20 times. In a later analysis, co-occurring TCRs were grouped using DBSCAN, with TCRdist sequence similarity added in when clustering inside HLA-allele-positive subsets. For co-occurrence clustering, repertoires with fewer than 30,000 or more than 120,000 public chains were excluded, along with four to six repertoires with anomalous nucleotide sharing. TCRdb obtained this table from immuneACCESS and retained in-frame rearrangements with V and J assigned. These tables miss some clones; where compared with another copy, unresolved V genes account for less than half of the shortfall, and the remainder is unexplained. D and trimming were read from the DNA, whereas the V and J calls and clone size are those reported in that table. For this sample the table gives about 120,000 clones, of which 80% to 85% were detected only once. The leading ten clones occupy about 3.8% of the sample.

The data are from a study of cytomegalovirus exposure and HLA in healthy donors (dated by TCRdb to the late 2010s). A note on the overall study: In an earlier analysis of 550 to 750 of the donors, about 260 Gb of sequence data and 90 million to 120 million unique TCR beta sequences from roughly 180 million T cells were reported. About 320 gigabases of sequencing data and around 87 million unique TCR sequences were included in an early release covering 550 to 800 HLA-typed donors. Of the approximately 370 genotyped donors, approximately 80% were placed in the genetic ancestry cluster associated with self-reported Caucasian donors. The study aimed to test whether cataloging public T cell receptors could reveal signatures of past pathogen exposure. The study profiled the T cell repertoires of under 850 subjects by immunosequencing and related them to cytomegalovirus serostatus. In addition to the first cohort of 650 to 800 subjects, a separate validation cohort of 120 different subjects was used. To predict cytomegalovirus infection status, the study combined high-throughput TCR immunosequencing, statistical association of individual TCRs with disease status, and machine learning. A later analysis re-analyzed previously published TCR beta repertoires from approximately 700 donors and added high-resolution HLA genotyping to study TCR occurrence patterns. Rather than using new phenotypic data, the later analysis identified candidate immune exposures from TCR beta sequences and from how often those sequences occurred across donors. An earlier analysis of several hundred of the donors applied high-throughput TCR beta sequencing to assess whether each TCR beta V gene segment acted as functional or pseudogenic. Donor age, sex, ethnicity and CMV serostatus were collected together with the repertoire data. A later genetic analysis used genome-wide SNP genotypes for about 60% of the roughly 670 donors, treating that subset as a discovery cohort. Every discovery cohort repertoire had been produced on one sequencing platform. HLA typing included class I and class II loci at four-digit resolution. The number of donors typed differed by locus, with 629-630 for A, B, C, DRB1 and DQB1, 522 for DQA1, 600 to 610 for DPA1, and under 490 for DPB1. Because of strong linkage in the cohort, roughly five DR-DQ haplotypes were treated as single units for association and clustering. On average, roughly 240,000 unique TCR beta nucleotide sequences were sequenced per donor among some 420 genotyped donors of the cohort, with roughly 19% of those sequences being non-productive.

The germline V gene yields MDHEN for CDR1 and SYDVKM for CDR2. Deletion took 8 bases off V and 3 bases off J, with a span of 19 bases between the germline ends. The CDR3 starts with the cysteine, ends with the phenylalanine, and has 15 residues. Solely the CDR3 DNA is kept, with 45 bases framed from the first base. The cohort comprised some 700 healthy bone marrow donors. At the time of sampling, every cohort member was nominally healthy, though immune exposures that went unrecorded were likely present. The donor was CMV seronegative and was included in the group of several hundred seronegative cohort members. Each donor provided a peripheral blood sample, and peripheral blood mononuclear cells were used for TCR beta sequencing. Genomic DNA was extracted from the blood cell samples with the Qiagen DNeasy Blood Extraction Kit. Paper-wide results and their limitations: In an earlier analysis of approximately 590 of the donors, most TCR beta V segments appeared in productive rearrangements about 87% or about 30% of the time, broadly matching IMGT annotations. The authors suggested that the approach could potentially be extended to other disease states and immunological phenotypes. In a later analysis, HLA-associated TCR beta chains were found to be more clonally expanded and to have lower generation probabilities than equally common non-associated chains. In a later analysis, most CMV-associated TCR beta chains were found to appear HLA-restricted, with HLA associations seemingly driven largely by CMV exposure. When HLA alleles, especially DR and DQ, strongly co-occurred, attributing TCR associations to individual alleles was difficult. According to a later analysis, parvovirus B19, influenza, CMV and Epstein-Barr virus appeared linked to several top co-occurrence clusters. This cohort had only TCR beta chains sequenced, and the lack of alpha or paired-chain data limited which features could be detected. According to a later genetic analysis, donors in an Asian-associated ancestry cluster had fewer N-insertions in productive TCRs than the approximately 610-donor mean. According to a later analysis, TCR association rates differed among HLA loci, with DRB1 alleles showing the most associated TCRs and HLA-C alleles showing the fewest. A further reported finding was that TCR beta sequences accurately predicted the HLA-A and HLA-B alleles for most subjects in the first cohort. Roughly uniform sequencing depth across donors was assumed in presence/absence analyses, although this assumption may not hold. The 87-base-pair reads could not distinguish some IMGT-functional V segments, including TRBV6-2 and TRBV6-3, so those segments were excluded. Specific HLA alleles were associated with 16,951 TCR beta sequences at a false discovery rate of 0.05 in a later analysis. A cluster of highly shared sequence variants was judged likely to represent a technical artifact of the sequencing pipeline. The only immune exposure information available for the cohort was CMV serostatus. Because counts were too low, some 17 rarely observed V segments, including chromosome 9 orphons, were excluded from the earlier analysis of a few hundred of the donors. Correlated functional status among segregating V segments might reflect linkage disequilibrium, but an unknown experimental factor could not be ruled out. In the study, approximately 160 TCR beta chains were listed as associated with cytomegalovirus. The classifier was reported to diagnose cytomegalovirus status with high specificity and sensitivity in both the original cohort and the validation cohort. While some public TCRs were present in many individuals, most TCR sequences turned up only very rarely across donors. Because HLA typing was missing for some donors at each locus, association tests included only the typed subset. In vitro tests confirmed that a few of the cytomegalovirus-associated TCR beta chains recognize cytomegalovirus antigens. An association between a missense DCLRE1C variant and V-gene and J-gene trimming of TCR beta chains was found in a later genetic analysis and replicated in an independent cohort.

The clonotype was recovered from a woman aged 25 to 45 in good health and CMV-seronegative. Recombination connected TRBV28 to TRBJ2-5, with TRBD1 as a weak D call on 6 bases. The sequencing sample was made of PBMCs. CDR3 protein: CASGSPGDAEETQYF. At the DNA level, the sequence is TGTGCCAGCGGGTCGCCAGGGGATGCCGAAGAGACCCAGTACTTC.